The entry that follows covers one TCR beta chain sequence. What it recognizes is unknown. The data originate from a study of cytomegalovirus exposure and HLA in healthy donors. The assay was immunoSEQ multiplex PCR, and TCRdb's table has in-frame clones only and misses some. This repertoire shows around 400,000 clones, around 86% found once; its top ten account for approximately 0.86%. Study outcomes and limitations: Accounts indicate the classifier identified cytomegalovirus status with strong specificity and sensitivity.

Germline V lookup: CDR1 SEHNR, CDR2 FQNEAQ (reference sequence). CDR3 length: 15 residues. With 5 bases clipped from V and 7 bases from J, the junction kept 7 bases outside the gene matches. The V and J genes are TRBV7-9 and TRBJ1-4; 10 bases match TRBD1. The TCR originated in a woman between 18 and 30 years old in good health and CMV-seronegative. Sample: PBMCs. The CDR3 DNA reads as TGTGCCAGCAGCACCCGGACAGGGGGGACTGAAAAACTGTTTTTT. It is translated as CASSTRTGGTEKLFF.